These 24 T cell receptor beta chains share one sample of origin, sequenced in a study of PD-L1 blockade in urothelial cancer (dated by TCRdb to 2015 to 2018). This specimen's time point label, interpreted: pretreatment peripheral blood. Library generation was performed with the immunoSEQ multiplex PCR assay. TCRdb carries this immuneACCESS record with in-frame sequences only. Its versions omit some clonotypes, under half of them owing to an unresolved V gene in the studies checked, with the rest unexplained. For this sample the table gives some 20,000 clones, of which 70% to 90% were detected only once. The ten largest account for roughly an eighth of the sample. The sequenced sample was PBMCs, obtained around atezolizumab (anti-PD-L1) treatment. These receptors were taken from a man aged 65 to 79 with urothelial cancer.

This clone occurred a few times. The gene calls are TRBV18 and TRBJ1-2, with D hard to call. Germline lookup yields CDR1 KGHSH and CDR2 LQKENI. The CDR3 has 16 amino acids. The germline V and J ends were trimmed by 0 bases and 1 base, with 12 bases remaining between them. DNA of the CDR3: TGTGCCAGCTCACCACCTGGCTCCCAGGTTAACTATGGCTACACCTTC. It is translated as CASSPPGSQVNYGYTF.

The CDR3 bases are TGTGCCAGCTCAGATCGGACTAGCGGCCAAGAGACCCAGTACTTC. It codes for CASSDRTSGQETQYF. V is TRBV18 and J is TRBJ2-5, with 10 bases aligning to TRBD2. J gave up 1 base and V 5 bases, and 4 bases lay outside the gene matches. CDR3 size: 15 residues. The germline gives CDR1 KGHSH, CDR2 LQKENI.

V gene TRBV27 combines with J gene TRBJ1-2; TRBD1 might be the D (5 bases). Germline values: CDR1 MNHEY, CDR2 SMNVEV (reference sequence). The V end lost 3 bases, the J end lost 4 bases, and 12 bases lay between the germline ends. The CDR3 spans 14 residues. DNA for the CDR3: TGTGCCAGCAGTTTTAGGGGAAGGTCCTATGGCTACACCTTC. This gives the protein CASSFRGRSYGYTF.

This sequence joins TRBV6-6 and TRBJ2-1; D may be TRBD2 (6 bases). Germline values: CDR1 MNHNY, CDR2 SVGAGI (reference sequence). The CDR3 runs to 13 residues. The V end lost 2 bases, the J end lost 7 bases, and 9 bases lay between the germline ends. CDR3 sequence: CASSYVGGNEQFF. The CDR3 region has the DNA TGTGCCAGCAGTTACGTCGGGGGAAATGAGCAGTTCTTC.

The chain recombines TRBV4-1 with TRBJ2-2; 7 bases line up with TRBD1. Germline lookup yields CDR1 MGHRA and CDR2 YSYEKL. CDR3 length equals 14 residues. V shed 3 bases and J 5 bases; nucleotides not matched to a gene: 3. CDR3 region: CASSQRQGTGELFF. The CDR3 region has the DNA TGCGCCAGCAGCCAGCGACAGGGAACCGGGGAGCTGTTTTTT.

The J gene is TRBJ1-3, the V gene TRBV4-1; D is undetermined. The CDR3 has 15 amino acids. Germline V gene lookup returns CDR1 MGHRA and CDR2 YSYEKL. V lost 5 bases and J lost 0, with 11 bases in between. The CDR3 region has the DNA TGCGCCAGCAGCGTAGAGCGATCCTCTGGAAACACCATATATTTT. Its translation is CASSVERSSGNTIYF.

This clone appeared once. This sequence joins TRBV10-2 and TRBJ2-5; TRBD1 matches 7 bases. Germline loops: CDR1 WSHSY, CDR2 SAAADI. Unmatched junction bases numbered 2, after V lost 6 bases and J lost 1 base. This CDR3 contains 13 residues. CDR3 sequence (DNA): TGCGCCAGCAGCAGGACAGGCCAAGAGACCCAGTACTTC. This translates into CASSRTGQETQYF.

V usage is TRBV5-1 and J usage is TRBJ2-5; D is uncertain. This CDR3 has 12 amino acids. Germline V gene data show CDR1 as SGHRS and CDR2 as YFSETQ. V shed 4 bases and J shed 1 base, with 5 bases lying between them. CDR3 coding DNA: TGCGCCAGCAGCGCAGGCCAAGAGACCCAGTACTTC. This translates into CASSAGQETQYF. The full variable domain, rest sourced from reference TRBV5-1 and TRBJ2-5, is KAGVTQTPRYLIKTRGQQVTLSCSPISGHRSVSWYQQTPGQGLQFLFEYFSETQRNKGNFPGRFSGRQFSNSRSEMNVSTLELGDSALYLCASSAGQETQYFGPGTRLLVL.

The V gene is TRBV5-1, the J gene TRBJ2-1; TRBD2 is a possible D gene (5 bases). This CDR3 has 18 amino acids. Germline V gene sequence: CDR1 SGHRS, CDR2 YFSETQ. Deletions cut 4 bases from V and 0 bases from J, with 20 bases between. CDR3 in DNA: TGCGCCAGCAGCCCCAAAGGAGGCGGTCTAGGCTCCTACAATGAGCAGTTCTTC. It codes for CASSPKGGGLGSYNEQFF.

CDR3 nucleotide sequence: TGTGCCAGCAGTCTGGACAGGTCGAGGGCTTTCTTT. Translation gives CASSLDRSRAFF. The V and J genes are TRBV6-5 and TRBJ1-1, with TRBD1 matching over 7 bases. There are 12 residues in the CDR3. Germline V gene lookup returns CDR1 MNHEY and CDR2 SVGAGI. Germline trimming cut 5 bases from V and 11 bases from J; bases unmatched to any gene: 8.

The chain joins TRBV10-3 to TRBJ1-1, with 7 bases lining up with TRBD1. CDR1 and CDR2 from the germline V gene are ENHRY and SYGVKD. V shed 7 bases and J 0 bases; nucleotides not matched to a gene: 5. The CDR3 covers 14 residues. The CDR3 protein is CAIKGTAVNTEAFF. CDR3 DNA: TGTGCCATCAAGGGGACAGCCGTGAACACTGAAGCTTTCTTT.

This chain uses TRBV10-3 with TRBJ2-3, with 10 bases fitting TRBD2. The CDR3 consists of 16 residues. Germline CDR1 reads ENHRY; CDR2 reads SYGVKD. V shed 3 bases and J 3 bases; nucleotides not matched to a gene: 6. CDR3 sequence (DNA): TGTGCCATCAGTGAACAAGCGGGGGGGCCTACAGATACGCAGTATTTT. It specifies CAISEQAGGPTDTQYF.

This chain uses TRBV7-9 with TRBJ1-1; TRBD1 might be the D (5 bases). Per the germline V gene, CDR1 is SEHNR and CDR2 is FQNEAQ (reference sequence). V lost 3 bases, J lost 1 base, and 9 bases lay in between. This CDR3 comprises 14 residues. The CDR3 sequence: CASSFTTANTEAFF. DNA for the CDR3: TGTGCCAGCAGCTTTACGACAGCGAACACTGAAGCTTTCTTT. The variable domain in full, with the rest retrieved from reference TRBV7-9 and TRBJ1-1, is DTGVSQNPRHKITKRGQNVTFRCDPISEHNRLYWYRQTLGQGPEFLTYFQNEAQLEKSRLLSDRFSAERPKGSFSTLEIQRTEQGDSAMYLCASSFTTANTEAFFGQGTRLTVV.

V gene TRBV6-1 combines with J gene TRBJ2-3, with 7 bases aligning to TRBD1. The CDR3 loop spans 13 amino acids. Looked up from germline, CDR1 is MNHNS and CDR2 is SASEGT. J was trimmed by 3 bases and V by 6 bases; bases with no gene match: 3. CDR3 DNA: TGTGCCAGCAGAGGGACAGTAACAGATACGCAGTATTTT. This gives the protein CASRGTVTDTQYF.

This sequence joins TRBV9 and TRBJ1-2, with D maybe TRBD1 (6 bases). CDR3 size: 13 residues. CDR1 SGDLS and CDR2 YYNGEE come from the germline V gene. V lost 2 bases and J lost 6, with 11 bases in between. DNA of the CDR3: TGTGCCAGCAGCGTTACAGGGCAGCATGGCTACACCTTC. The encoded protein is CASSVTGQHGYTF.

This rearrangement joins TRBV7-9 to TRBJ2-2; 8 bases are a match to TRBD1. CDR3 length equals 15 residues. The V and J ends lost 7 bases and 0 bases, in that order; junction bases with no gene match: 4. The germline CDR1 and CDR2 sequences are SEHNR and FQNEAQ (reference sequence). The CDR3 spells CASKDRATNTGELFF. CDR3 nucleotides: TGTGCCAGCAAGGACAGGGCTACGAACACCGGGGAGCTGTTTTTT.

V usage is TRBV11-3 and J usage is TRBJ1-5, with TRBD1 matching over 9 bases. This CDR3 spans 20 amino acids. With 7 bases clipped from V and 6 bases from J, the junction kept 25 bases outside the gene matches. The germline V gene encodes CDR1 SGHNT and CDR2 YENEEA. In DNA, the CDR3 is TGTGCCAGCAACCTCGGGTGTCGAAACAGGGGGCGCGGGCTTTGTCAGCCCCAGCATTTT. This translates into CASNLGCRNRGRGLCQPQHF.

This clone has a handful of counts. The rearrangement uses TRBV18 and TRBJ2-2, with a tentative D call TRBD1 (6 bases). From germline, CDR1 is KGHSH and CDR2 LQKENI. The ends were cut back, 2 bases at V and 5 bases at J, with 15 bases in the middle. The CDR3 runs to 16 residues. As DNA, the CDR3 is TGTGCCAGCTCACCAGTGGAGGTCACAGGGACCGGGGAGCTGTTTTTT. Its protein is CASSPVEVTGTGELFF.

This clone showed up just once. The rearrangement joins TRBV19 to TRBJ1-2, with 8 bases lining up with TRBD1. V was clipped by 6 bases and J by 8 bases; unmatched bases: 5. Germline CDR1 LNHDA, CDR2 SQIVND (reference sequence). The CDR3 runs to 12 residues. CDR3 DNA: TGTGCCAGTAGAATCGGACAGGGCGGCTACACCTTC. Translating gives CASRIGQGGYTF.

The rearrangement joins TRBV10-3 to TRBJ2-1, with D perhaps matching TRBD2 (5 bases). Germline V gene data show CDR1 as ENHRY and CDR2 as SYGVKD. With 7 bases removed from V and 0 bases from J, the gap between germline ends came to 10 bases. The CDR3 runs 14 residues. CDR3 region: CAITRDSSYNEQFF. DNA for the CDR3: TGTGCCATCACTCGGGATTCCTCCTACAATGAGCAGTTCTTC.

The chain combines TRBV9 with TRBJ1-1, with unresolved D. The V gene's germline CDR1 is SGDLS and CDR2 YYNGEE. Trimming cost V 2 bases and J 0 bases, with 11 bases left between them. There are 15 residues in the CDR3. The CDR3 DNA reads TGTGCCAGCAGCGTTGTCAGTTCCATGAACACTGAAGCTTTCTTT. It specifies CASSVVSSMNTEAFF.

V gene TRBV5-1 combines with J gene TRBJ2-1; 8 bases map to TRBD2. Losses at the gene ends were 4 bases for V and 6 bases for J; bases not matched to a gene: 9. CDR1 is SGHRS, CDR2 YFSETQ, per germline. The CDR3 loop spans 15 amino acids. The CDR3 is CASSPRGGGGNEQFF. CDR3 nucleotide sequence: TGCGCCAGCAGCCCCCGGGGGGGTGGTGGCAATGAGCAGTTCTTC.

The chain carries TRBV6-1 and TRBJ1-2; 12 bases agree with TRBD1. The CDR3 extends over 18 amino acids. Per the germline V gene, CDR1 is MNHNS and CDR2 is SASEGT. Trimming cost V 2 bases and J 6 bases; bases outside gene matches: 13. This chain's CDR3 is CASSESIWDRGRRDGYTF. CDR3 sequence (DNA): TGTGCCAGCAGTGAAAGCATTTGGGACAGGGGGCGCCGCGATGGCTACACCTTC.

The chain combines TRBV2 with TRBJ2-7; possible D gene TRBD1, 6 bases. Trimming cost V 4 bases and J 4 bases, with 14 bases left between them. The CDR3 length is 14 residues. Germline assignment: CDR1 SNHLY and CDR2 FYNNEI. The CDR3 nucleotides read TGTGCCAGCAGTGGGGGGCCTGAACGGTACGAGCAGTACTTC. It is translated as CASSGGPERYEQYF.